These T cell receptor beta chains were read from a single sample in a study. TCRdb analysed the 5' RACE reads with MiXCR anew, one entry per CDR3 protein. The sample has about 9,100 distinct CDR3 sequences, roughly 60% seen once. The sequencing input was tumor-infiltrating memory CD4+ T cells sorted from the breast tumor. These receptors all stem from a female donor with breast cancer. The CDR3 runs from the conserved cysteine through the conserved F or W. A D gene is named only where the DNA matches it firmly. Some rows mark clone size as missing; the rest say once, few, many or name a class of expanded clone.

V,size,D,J,DNA,CDR3
TRBV6-5,few,TRBD1,TRBJ1-1,TGTGCCAGCGGACAGGGGGCCGCGAACACTGAAGCTTTCTTT,CASGQGAANTEAFF
TRBV6-5,.,TRBD2,TRBJ2-1,TGTGCCGTACGGACTAGCTGGGGCCCGTACAATGAGCAGTTCTTC,CAVRTSWGPYNEQFF
TRBV12-3/TRBV12-4,once,TRBD1,TRBJ2-5,TGTGCCGGCAGCCCCTCGGGACAGCCCCAAGAGACCCAGTACTTC,CAGSPSGQPQETQYF
TRBV20-1,.,.,TRBJ2-6,TGCAGTGCTAGTACAGGCTACACTGGGGCCAACGTCCTGACTTTC,CSASTGYTGANVLTF
TRBV5-1,.,TRBD2,TRBJ2-5,TGCGCCAGCAGGCGTTACGGGACTAGCGGGGCAGAAGAGACCCAGTACTTC,CASRRYGTSGAEETQYF
TRBV4-2,medium-sized,.,TRBJ2-2,TGTGCCAGCAGCCCCGAAAGTGCTAGCGCCGGGGAGCTGTTTTTT,CASSPESASAGELFF
TRBV20-1,once,TRBD2,TRBJ2-7,TGCAGTGCGCTAGCGGGGCTTACCTACGAGCAGTACTTC,CSALAGLTYEQYF
TRBV5-1,.,.,TRBJ2-3,TGCGCCAGCAGCCTCAGTGGTCTTACAGATACGCAGTATTTT,CASSLSGLTDTQYF
TRBV7-2,.,.,TRBJ2-3,TGTGCCAGCAGCTCGGACCGAACAGATACGCAGTATTTT,CASSSDRTDTQYF
TRBV9,once,.,TRBJ2-3,TGTGCCAGCAGCCTGTGGGACACCACAGATACGCAGTATTTT,CASSLWDTTDTQYF
TRBV5-1,few,.,TRBJ2-5,TGCGCCAGCAGCTTAGGGCAAGGCCAGCCAACCGAAGAGACCCAGTACTTC,CASSLGQGQPTEETQYF
TRBV29-1,few,TRBD1,TRBJ1-1,TGCAGCGCTCAGGGGGGGAACACTGAAGCTTTCTTT,CSAQGGNTEAFF
TRBV10-3,medium-sized,.,TRBJ2-3,TGTGCCATCAGCTGGGACAGCGGGATCGTACTAGATACGCAGTATTTT,CAISWDSGIVLDTQYF
TRBV9,.,TRBD1,TRBJ2-5,TGTGCCAGCAGCGAGGGACAGGGTGAGCAAGAGACCCAGTACTTC,CASSEGQGEQETQYF
TRBV9,.,.,TRBJ1-2,TGTGCCAGCAGCGTAGACATTTCTCCGGGGGTCTATGGCTACACCTTC,CASSVDISPGVYGYTF
TRBV10-2,few,.,TRBJ2-3,TGCGCCAGCAGTGGACAGCAACGCACAGATACGCAGTATTTT,CASSGQQRTDTQYF
TRBV21-1,.,.,TRBJ2-3,TGTGCCAGCAGCAAAGGGACGCAGTATTTT,CASSKGTQYF
TRBV7-6,few,.,TRBJ1-1,TGTGCCAGCAGCTTCTCCGGGACACCGAACACTGAAGCTTTCTTT,CASSFSGTPNTEAFF
TRBV29-1,.,TRBD1,TRBJ2-1,TGCAGCGCCGGGACAGGGGATGAGCAGTTCTTC,CSAGTGDEQFF
TRBV20-1,.,TRBD2,TRBJ2-5,TGCAGTGCTAAGGGGTTAGCGGGAGAGCAAGAGACCCAGTACTTC,CSAKGLAGEQETQYF
TRBV2,.,TRBD2,TRBJ2-1,TGTGCCAGCAGTGAGACTAGCGGGGGGTACAATGAGCAGTTCTTC,CASSETSGGYNEQFF
TRBV5-1,.,.,TRBJ2-3,TGCGCCAGCAAGGAGGGGGATACGCAGTATTTT,CASKEGDTQYF
TRBV11-3,few,TRBD1,TRBJ1-1,TGTGCCAGCAGCTTAGGACAGGGGAACACTGAAGCTTTCTTT,CASSLGQGNTEAFF
TRBV20-1,few,.,TRBJ2-7,TGCAGTGCTAGTGGGGGCGAGCAGTACTTC,CSASGGEQYF
TRBV4-1,once,.,TRBJ2-3,TGCGCCAGCAGCCAGATGCCGGGCCCAGATACGCAGTATTTT,CASSQMPGPDTQYF
TRBV20-1,.,.,TRBJ2-5,TGCAGTGACGGGACCACCGGCGAGACCCAGTACTTC,CSDGTTGETQYF
TRBV7-6,medium-sized,.,TRBJ1-2,TGTGCCAGCAGCCCCAGACAGACGTTTCCCTATGGCTACACCTTC,CASSPRQTFPYGYTF
TRBV7-2,.,.,TRBJ2-4,TGTGCCAGCAGCCACACCCGGGTCCAGGGGAACATTCAGTACTTC,CASSHTRVQGNIQYF
TRBV20-1,few,.,TRBJ2-7,TGCAGTGCTAGCCTGAAGGGGGTTTCTCTCTCCTACGAGCAGTACTTC,CSASLKGVSLSYEQYF
TRBV20-1,few,TRBD1,TRBJ1-2,TGCAGTGCTCCGGGACAGGGGTCCAACTATGGCTACACCTTC,CSAPGQGSNYGYTF
TRBV3-1,.,.,TRBJ1-1,TGTGCCAGCAGCCAAGGAACTGTGAACACTGAAGCTTTCTTT,CASSQGTVNTEAFF
TRBV7-2,.,.,TRBJ1-1,TGTGCCAGCAGCTTACGGCCGTCAACAGTCACTGAAGCTTTCTTT,CASSLRPSTVTEAFF
TRBV14,.,.,TRBJ1-2,TGTGCCAGCAGCCCAAAAGGCCGCGGGAGAGGCTACACCTTC,CASSPKGRGRGYTF
TRBV7-9,.,.,TRBJ1-4,TGTGCCAGCAGCCCTGCGGTTGCAACTAATGAAAAACTGTTTTTT,CASSPAVATNEKLFF
TRBV5-1,.,.,TRBJ2-5,TGCGCCAGCAGCTCCGGACAGCGAGAGACCCAGTACTTC,CASSSGQRETQYF
TRBV3-1,.,.,TRBJ1-6,TGTGCCAGCAGCTTAAACATCAGGGATTCACCCCTCCACTTT,CASSLNIRDSPLHF
TRBV5-1,few,.,TRBJ1-3,TGCGCCAGCAGCTCGGAGGACGGAGGAAACACCATATATTTT,CASSSEDGGNTIYF
TRBV5-1,.,.,TRBJ1-5,TGCGCCAGCAGCTTGGAGGGTGGTGGTACTCAGCCCCAGCATTTT,CASSLEGGGTQPQHF
TRBV20-1,.,TRBD1,TRBJ1-1,TGCAGTACCGACAGGGAAGAATTCTTT,CSTDREEFF
TRBV7-9,.,TRBD1,TRBJ1-2,TGTGCCAGCAGCTTTTCCACAGGGGACTATGGCTACACCTTC,CASSFSTGDYGYTF
TRBV20-1,.,.,TRBJ2-3,TGCAGTGCCCCAAAAGGGACCCTCATCACAGATACGCAGTATTTT,CSAPKGTLITDTQYF
TRBV28,.,.,TRBJ2-1,TGTGCCAGCGGCGTCCCGGGACAACAACGCAACAATGAGCAGTTCTTC,CASGVPGQQRNNEQFF
TRBV10-3,few,.,TRBJ2-3,TGTGCCATCTCCGGGACTAGCACAGATACGCAGTATTTT,CAISGTSTDTQYF
TRBV5-1,.,.,TRBJ2-3,TGCGCCAGCAGAGGGCTAGCGAACACAGATACGCAGTGTTTT,CASRGLANTDTQCF
TRBV2,.,.,TRBJ1-1,TGTGCCAGCAGCCAACAGGTGATGAACACTGAAGCTTTCTTT,CASSQQVMNTEAFF
TRBV2,.,.,TRBJ1-5,TGTGCCAGCACCCTGCGGTATTCCAATCAGCCCCAGCATTTT,CASTLRYSNQPQHF
TRBV20-1,few,.,TRBJ1-5,TGCAGTGCTGCAAGGGAGGCTTGGGACAATCAGCCCCAGCATTTT,CSAAREAWDNQPQHF
TRBV7-9,few,.,TRBJ1-1,TGTGCCAGCAGCAGGGCGGGGAGTGAAGCTTTCTTT,CASSRAGSEAFF
TRBV4-1,few,.,TRBJ2-7,TGCGCCAGCAGCCAGCTTCTCCTTCGGGTTCCCTACGAGCAGTACTTC,CASSQLLLRVPYEQYF
TRBV9,.,TRBD1,TRBJ1-5,TGTGCCAGCAGCGTAGTCTGGGGACAGGGCTTAGAGCCCCAGCATTTT,CASSVVWGQGLEPQHF